Below are 11 T cell receptor beta chains sequenced from a single sample in a study of cytomegalovirus exposure and HLA in healthy donors. The primer mix had 60 Vbeta and 13 Jbeta primers. Clones were sequenced by immunoSEQ multiplex PCR, and TCRdb holds only the in-frame ones, with some missing. Counted here are 150,000 to 200,000 clones, around 80% occurring once; the ten biggest clones make up about 1.5%. What was sequenced was PBMCs. These receptors all stem from a man aged 18 to 29 in good health and CMV-seronegative.

In nucleotides, the CDR3 is TGTGCCAGCAGCCACTCAAAGCTAGCGGGGGATGAGACCCAGTACTTC. It is translated as CASSHSKLAGDETQYF. V usage is TRBV4-2 and J usage is TRBJ2-5; 10 bases are a match to TRBD2. The germline gives CDR1 LGHNA, CDR2 YNFKEQ. The CDR3 totals 16 residues. V was pared by 3 bases and J by 5 bases, with 9 bases of the junction left unmatched.

The genes are TRBV9 and TRBJ1-3, with 7 bases that match TRBD1. J gave up 0 bases and V 0 bases, and 3 bases lay outside the gene matches. The CDR3 consists of 16 residues. Germline-derived CDR1 and CDR2 are SGDLS and YYNGEE. The CDR3 sequence is CASSVGDRPSGNTIYF. DNA for the CDR3: TGTGCCAGCAGCGTAGGGGACAGACCCTCTGGAAACACCATATATTTT.

This clone was picked up many times. The chain joins TRBV11-3 to TRBJ1-5, with 11 bases matching TRBD1. Germline CDR1 SGHNT, CDR2 YENEEA. This CDR3 is built from 17 residues. V dropped 6 bases and J dropped 6; count of bases not matched to a gene: 13. The DNA for the CDR3 is TGTGCCAGCAGATTAAAGCGGAGGGGGACAGGGGGTCAGCCCCAGCATTTT. It is translated as CASRLKRRGTGGQPQHF.

The chain links TRBV9 to TRBJ1-3, with D tentatively TRBD1 (5 bases). V lost 6 bases, J lost 1 base, and 8 bases lay in between. Germline V CDR1 and CDR2: SGDLS, YYNGEE. The CDR3 has 13 residues. Here the CDR3 reads CASNPGSGNTIYF. CDR3 coding DNA: TGTGCCAGCAACCCAGGGTCTGGAAACACCATATATTTT.

The CDR3 DNA reads as TGTGCCAGCAGTGAATTTGGGGGACTTGGCTATGGCTACACCTTC. It yields the protein CASSEFGGLGYGYTF. The gene calls are TRBV2 and TRBJ1-2; tentatively, D is TRBD1 (5 bases). V was clipped by 2 bases and J by 4 bases, with 14 bases between them. This CDR3 is built from 15 residues. From germline, CDR1 is SNHLY and CDR2 FYNNEI.

This clone has just a few counts. The gene calls are TRBV11-2 and TRBJ2-5; a weak D match, TRBD1 (5 bases). The V gene lost 8 bases and the J gene lost 5 bases, with 15 bases spanning the gap. CDR1 and CDR2 from the germline V gene are SGHAT and FQNNGV. CDR3 length equals 13 residues. CDR3 protein: CASCLRGPETQYF. As DNA, the CDR3 is TGTGCCAGCTGCCTAAGGGGCCCGGAGACCCAGTACTTC.

The V gene is TRBV18, the J gene TRBJ1-1; a possible D gene is TRBD1 (6 bases). Germline lookup yields CDR1 KGHSH and CDR2 LQKENI. Trimming pared 5 bases from V and 4 bases from J, leaving 20 bases between. The CDR3 is made up of 16 amino acids. The CDR3 DNA reads TGTGCCAGCTCAGCAACAACAGGTCCCAGGGGCACTGAAGCTTTCTTT. This encodes CASSATTGPRGTEAFF.

The genes are TRBV30 and TRBJ1-6, with a tentative D call TRBD1 (6 bases). The CDR3 totals 15 residues. Per the germline V gene, CDR1 is GTSNPN and CDR2 is SVGIG (reference sequence). V was shortened by 3 bases and J by 9 bases, with 18 bases between the two germline ends. CDR3 coding DNA: TGTGCCTGGAGGGGACATCTACCAAGAGTTTCACCCCTCCACTTT. This encodes CAWRGHLPRVSPLHF. Variable domain in full (rest from reference TRBV30 and TRBJ1-6): SQTIHQWPATLVQPVGSPLSLECTVEGTSNPNLYWYRQAAGRGLQLLFYSVGIGQISSEVPQNLSASRPQDRQFILSSKKLLLSDSGFYLCAWRGHLPRVSPLHFGNGTRLTVT.

The chain is built from TRBV7-3 and TRBJ1-1; no definite D call. CDR3 length equals 13 residues. CDR1 and CDR2 from the germline V gene are SGHTA and FQGTGA. Trimming removed 4 bases at V and 0 bases at J, with 6 bases between. CDR3 bases: TGTGCCAGCAGCTCACAAATGAACACTGAAGCTTTCTTT. Amino acids: CASSSQMNTEAFF.

The rearrangement links TRBV7-2 to TRBJ1-4; possibly TRBD1 for D (5 bases). V lost 0 bases, J lost 5 bases, and 7 bases lay in between. Germline loops: CDR1 SGHTA, CDR2 FQGNSA. This CDR3 has 14 residues. In nucleotides, the CDR3 is TGTGCCAGCAGCTTAGCTGGGGCAAATGAAAAACTGTTTTTT. Translating gives CASSLAGANEKLFF. The full variable domain, with the rest looked up from reference TRBV7-2 and TRBJ1-4, is GAGVSQSPSNKVTEKGKDVELRCDPISGHTALYWYRQSLGQGLEFLIYFQGNSAPDKSGLPSDRFSAERTGGSVSTLTIQRTQQEDSAVYLCASSLAGANEKLFFGSGTQLSVL.

The V and J genes are TRBV30 and TRBJ2-1, with TRBD1 identical over 7 bases. CDR3 length equals 15 residues. V lost 4 bases to trimming and J lost 2 bases; unmatched junction nucleotides: 8. CDR1 and CDR2 from the germline V gene are GTSNPN and SVGIG (reference sequence). CDR3 amino acids: CAWTPGTATYNEQFF. The CDR3 DNA sequence: TGTGCCTGGACCCCCGGGACAGCCACCTACAATGAGCAGTTCTTC.